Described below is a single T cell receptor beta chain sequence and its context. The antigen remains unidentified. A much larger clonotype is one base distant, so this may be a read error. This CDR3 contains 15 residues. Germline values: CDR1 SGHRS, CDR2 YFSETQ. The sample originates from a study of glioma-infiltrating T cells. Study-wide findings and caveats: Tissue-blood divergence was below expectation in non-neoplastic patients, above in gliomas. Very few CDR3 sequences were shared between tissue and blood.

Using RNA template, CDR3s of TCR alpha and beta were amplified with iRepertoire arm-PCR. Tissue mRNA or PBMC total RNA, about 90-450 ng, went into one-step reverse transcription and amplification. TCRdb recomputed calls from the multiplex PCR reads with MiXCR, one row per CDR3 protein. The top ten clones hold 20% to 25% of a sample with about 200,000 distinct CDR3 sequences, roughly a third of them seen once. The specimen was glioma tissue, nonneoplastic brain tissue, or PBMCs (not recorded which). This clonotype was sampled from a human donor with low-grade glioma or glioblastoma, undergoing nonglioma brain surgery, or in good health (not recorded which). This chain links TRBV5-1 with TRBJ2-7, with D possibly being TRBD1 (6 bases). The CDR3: CASSFAGVSSYDQYF. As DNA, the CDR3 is TGCGCCAGCAGCTTTGCAGGGGTGAGCTCCTACGATCAGTACTTC.